Below, 18 T cell receptor beta chains from the same sample are listed, as sequenced in a study of technical replicates of blood from a few donors. The assay was immunoSEQ multiplex PCR, and TCRdb's table has in-frame clones only and misses some. The table shows about 44,000 clones, with around 96% occurring only once. Material: T cells isolated from PBMCs. Receptor source: a human donor in good health.

The V and J genes are TRBV4-2 and TRBJ2-6, with TRBD1 identical over 9 bases. V gave up 4 bases and J gave up 4 bases; unmatched junction bases: 14. The CDR3 consists of 19 residues. The germline CDR1 and CDR2 sequences are LGHNA and YNFKEQ. The CDR3 region is CASSPERTGAGVGANVLTF. In DNA, the CDR3 is TGTGCCAGCAGCCCAGAAAGGACAGGGGCGGGGGTAGGGGCCAACGTCCTGACTTTC.

J is TRBJ1-2 and V is TRBV27; 7 nucleotides match TRBD1. The germline gives CDR1 MNHEY, CDR2 SMNVEV (reference sequence). Trimming removed 6 bases from V and 5 bases from J; junction bases left unmatched: 9. CDR3 length: 14 residues. The CDR3 reads CASSNRQGRYGYTF. CDR3 nucleotides: TGTGCCAGCAGCAACCGACAGGGTAGATATGGCTACACCTTC.

The chain carries TRBV7-2 and TRBJ2-3, with D possibly being TRBD2 (5 bases). The V gene lost 5 bases and the J gene lost 2 bases, with 14 bases spanning the gap. CDR3 size: 15 residues. The germline CDR1 and CDR2 sequences are SGHTA and FQGNSA. The DNA for the CDR3 is TGTGCCAGCAGCCCCACCGGACTGCTCACAGATACGCAGTATTTT. Protein: CASSPTGLLTDTQYF.

The chain has TRBV5-8 and TRBJ2-5, with 10 bases that match TRBD1. V trimming: 2 bases; J trimming: 5 bases; junction bases outside the gene matches: 6. Germline V gene data show CDR1 as SGHTS and CDR2 as YDEGEE. There are 15 residues in the CDR3. Written as DNA, the CDR3 is TGTGCCAGCAGCTTCCGGGGACAGGGGTTGGAGACCCAGTACTTC. Encoded protein: CASSFRGQGLETQYF.

The V and J genes are TRBV4-3 and TRBJ2-5; the match to TRBD2 covers 7 bases. The CDR3 covers 13 residues. V shed 2 bases and J 7 bases; nucleotides not matched to a gene: 4. CDR1 is LGHNA, CDR2 YSLEER, per germline. The CDR3 DNA reads TGCGCCAGCAGCCAATATGGGGAGGGGACCCAGTACTTC. Protein sequence: CASSQYGEGTQYF.

The V and J genes are TRBV7-3 and TRBJ2-5; perhaps TRBD1 as D (6 bases). CDR3 length: 13 amino acids. Trimming took 4 bases from V and 0 from J, leaving 6 bases between them. Germline lookup yields CDR1 SGHTA and CDR2 FQGTGA. The CDR3 sequence is CASSWTDQETQYF. In DNA form, the CDR3 reads TGTGCCAGCAGCTGGACAGACCAAGAGACCCAGTACTTC.

V and J are TRBV30 and TRBJ2-7, with 9 bases lining up with TRBD2. There are 15 residues in the CDR3. J lost 4 bases, V lost 3 bases, and 10 bases had no gene match. Germline V gives CDR1 GTSNPN, CDR2 SVGIG (reference sequence). The CDR3, as DNA: TGTGCCTGGAGCCCTCGACTAGCGGTGATATACGAGCAGTACTTC. It encodes CAWSPRLAVIYEQYF.

The rearrangement uses TRBV4-1 and TRBJ2-7, with D possibly being TRBD2 (5 bases). This CDR3 has 16 residues. Per germline, CDR1 MGHRA and CDR2 YSYEKL. Trimming removed 0 bases at V and 4 bases at J, with 16 bases between. The CDR3 region is CASSQEVSGRVYEQYF. The CDR3 nucleotides read TGCGCCAGCAGCCAAGAGGTAAGCGGACGGGTTTACGAGCAGTACTTC.

The J gene is TRBJ2-4, the V gene TRBV6-1; possibly TRBD2 for D (6 bases). Germline-derived CDR1 and CDR2 are MNHNS and SASEGT. Trimming took 4 bases from V and 9 from J, leaving 13 bases between them. This CDR3 has 13 amino acids. In DNA, the CDR3 is TGTGCCAGCAGTGGGCAACTGGGGGGCATTCAGTACTTC. Its translation: CASSGQLGGIQYF.

This sequence joins TRBV5-4 and TRBJ2-7; the match to TRBD2 covers 8 bases. The J segment lost 4 bases and the V segment lost 1 base, leaving 7 bases of the junction unmatched. This CDR3 region has 15 residues. Germline V lookup: CDR1 SGHNT, CDR2 YYREEE (reference sequence). Here the CDR3 reads CASSLMASGPYEQYF. The CDR3 DNA is TGTGCCAGCAGCTTGATGGCTAGCGGGCCATACGAGCAGTACTTC.

CDR3 coding DNA: TGTGCCAGCTACGAGGGGGACAGTCTTCTTAGCAATCAGCCCCAGCATTTT. Encoded protein: CASYEGDSLLSNQPQHF. J is TRBJ1-5 and V is TRBV25-1; 7 bases agree with TRBD1. V lost 8 bases, J lost 0 bases, and 13 bases stayed unmatched. The CDR3 length is 17 residues. Per germline, CDR1 MGHDK and CDR2 SYGVNS.

J is TRBJ1-1 and V is TRBV4-2, with D unresolved. This CDR3 has 15 residues. Between the trimmed V and J ends, which lost 3 bases and 0 bases, there was a span of 11 bases. Germline CDR1 and CDR2: LGHNA and YNFKEQ. CDR3 in amino acids: CASSQWSGLNTEAFF. The CDR3 coding sequence is TGTGCCAGCAGCCAGTGGAGCGGGTTGAACACTGAAGCTTTCTTT.

This chain uses TRBV28 with TRBJ2-7, with TRBD1 matching 7 bases. J was trimmed by 2 bases and V by 4 bases; bases with no gene match: 2. Germline CDR1 reads MDHEN; CDR2 reads SYDVKM. This CDR3 has 13 amino acids. The DNA of the CDR3 is TGTGCCAGCAGTTACAGGGGCCCCTACGAGCAGTACTTC. Translating it yields CASSYRGPYEQYF.

The chain has TRBV6-5 and TRBJ2-1, with D perhaps TRBD2 (5 bases). Germline CDR1 is MNHEY and CDR2 is SVGAGI. CDR3 length: 15 amino acids. V lost 6 bases and J 4 bases, leaving 16 bases between the germline ends. The CDR3 sequence is CASRNYGVTYNEQFF. In nucleotides, the CDR3 is TGTGCCAGCAGAAACTACGGGGTAACATACAATGAGCAGTTCTTC.

The chain couples TRBV7-9 to TRBJ2-7, with D unresolved. The CDR3 covers 13 residues. V gave up 3 bases and J gave up 2 bases, with 8 bases separating them. The germline V gene encodes CDR1 SEHNR and CDR2 FQNEAQ (reference sequence). The CDR3 loop reads CASSFSLAYEQYF. CDR3 bases: TGTGCCAGCAGCTTTAGTCTAGCCTACGAGCAGTACTTC. The complete variable domain, with remaining parts taken from reference TRBV7-9 and TRBJ2-7, reads DTGVSQNPRHKITKRGQNVTFRCDPISEHNRLYWYRQTLGQGPEFLTYFQNEAQLEKSRLLSDRFSAERPKGSFSTLEIQRTEQGDSAMYLCASSFSLAYEQYFGPGTRLTVT.

The rearrangement joins TRBV5-1 to TRBJ2-7; TRBD2 aligns across 7 bases. CDR3 size: 14 residues. Germline V gene sequence: CDR1 SGHRS, CDR2 YFSETQ. Trimming at V came to 7 bases and at J to 2 bases, leaving 9 bases not matched to a gene. CDR3 nucleotides: TGCGCCAGCGAACATGGGGGAGGGCCCTACGAGCAGTACTTC. It translates to CASEHGGGPYEQYF.

V is TRBV7-9 and J is TRBJ1-2; a possible D gene is TRBD1 (5 bases). The CDR3 loop spans 15 amino acids. Looked up from germline, CDR1 is SEHNR and CDR2 is FQNEAQ (reference sequence). With 1 base removed from V and 6 bases from J, the gap between germline ends came to 15 bases. CDR3 in amino acids: CASSLGAGLMHGYTF. CDR3 DNA sequence: TGTGCCAGCAGCTTAGGGGCAGGGTTGATGCATGGCTACACCTTC.

The chain uses TRBV25-1 and TRBJ1-4, with D possibly TRBD1 on 6 matching bases. The germline V and J ends were trimmed by 4 bases and 6 bases, with 15 bases remaining between them. This CDR3 contains 15 residues. Per germline, CDR1 MGHDK and CDR2 SYGVNS. DNA of the CDR3: TGTGCCAGCAGTGGCGCGCCTACAGGGTATGAAAAACTGTTTTTT. Protein product: CASSGAPTGYEKLFF.